This T cell receptor beta chain was obtained from a study of blood T cell repertoires in COVID-19. Overall study context: COVID-19 samples from acute and convalescent phases originated in the United States, Italy and Spain. In each case, the material was cDNA or gDNA derived from T cells, B-cell-depleted T cells, or PBMCs.

Original processing methods: How many nucleated cells were present was estimated from reference gene primer amplification. Clones were sequenced by immunoSEQ multiplex PCR, and TCRdb holds only the in-frame ones, with some missing. V, J and clone size derive from that table, while D and trimming were established from the DNA sequence. The table has more than 85,000 clones, approximately 81% seen once. After removal of 5 bases from V and 0 bases from J, the junction contained 18 bases not matched to a gene. This CDR3 has 20 residues. Germline values: CDR1 LNHDA, CDR2 SQIVND (reference sequence). This clonotype was obtained from an elderly man with acute or convalescent COVID-19. This chain links TRBV19 with TRBJ2-7; 11 nucleotides agree with TRBD2. The sequenced sample consisted of peripheral blood. This chain's CDR3 is CASSARTGTSGLKFSYEQYF. In DNA, the CDR3 is TGTGCCAGTAGTGCACGGACCGGGACTAGCGGCCTAAAGTTCTCCTACGAGCAGTACTTC.